The 6 T cell receptor beta chains below were found in one sample sequenced in a study of blood T cell repertoires in COVID-19. Using immunoSEQ multiplex PCR, the repertoire was profiled, and TCRdb retains in-frame clones only, with some absent. Of about 210,000 clones detected, 80% to 90% appear once; the ten largest clones hold about 8.1%. Sequencing input: peripheral blood. All receptors come from a woman aged 50 to 60 with acute or convalescent COVID-19.

The chain has TRBV14 and TRBJ2-1; D is undetermined. CDR3 length equals 12 residues. Per the germline V gene, CDR1 is SGHDN and CDR2 is FVKESK. V lost 1 base to trimming and J lost 10 bases, with 8 bases between them. The CDR3 nucleotides read TGTGCCAGCAGCCAAGGCTGGCAGGAGCAGTTCTTC. It is translated as CASSQGWQEQFF.

The chain joins TRBV6-2 or TRBV6-3 to TRBJ2-1; TRBD2 agrees at 9 bases. Germline assignment: CDR1 MNHEY and CDR2 SVGEGT. The CDR3 is 15 residues long. Trimming took 5 bases from V and 9 from J; bases not matched to a gene: 11. CDR3 loop: CASSLPEAGGSEQFF. In DNA, the CDR3 is TGTGCCAGCAGTCTCCCAGAGGCGGGAGGGTCTGAGCAGTTCTTC.

CDR3 nucleotide sequence: TGTGCCAGCTTTAGAATCCCCAGGACTGAAGCTTTCTTT. Protein product: CASFRIPRTEAFF. The V and J genes are TRBV2 and TRBJ1-1; D ambiguous. V gave up 8 bases and J gave up 5 bases, with 15 bases separating them. The CDR3 runs to 13 residues. CDR1 and CDR2 from the germline V gene are SNHLY and FYNNEI.

CDR3 region: CASALGGGRNTGELFF. The CDR3 DNA reads as TGTGCTAGTGCCCTCGGCGGCGGGAGGAACACCGGGGAGCTGTTTTTT. The V gene is TRBV12-5, the J gene TRBJ2-2; 7 bases align to TRBD2. The CDR3 is made up of 16 amino acids. Germline CDR1 LGHNT, CDR2 FRNRAP. With 7 bases clipped from V and 1 base from J, the junction kept 9 bases outside the gene matches.

There are a few counts of this clone. The V and J genes are TRBV18 and TRBJ2-2; TRBD2 is a possible D gene (5 bases). The germline V gene has CDR1 KGHSH and CDR2 LQKENI. The CDR3 has 17 amino acids. With 1 base removed from V and 2 bases from J, the gap between germline ends came to 14 bases. CDR3 amino acids: CASSPQVQRANTGELFF. The DNA of the CDR3 is TGTGCCAGCTCACCACAGGTCCAGAGGGCTAACACCGGGGAGCTGTTTTTT.

A single count supports this clone. The chain recombines TRBV19 with TRBJ2-3, with TRBD2 matching 12 bases. There are 16 residues in the CDR3. V lost 6 bases to trimming and J lost 1 base; unmatched junction nucleotides: 5. The germline gives CDR1 LNHDA, CDR2 SQIVND (reference sequence). The CDR3 reads CASRASGRAGTDTQYF. The CDR3 coding sequence is TGTGCCAGTAGGGCTAGCGGGAGGGCCGGCACAGATACGCAGTATTTT.